One and the same sample provided the 10 T cell receptor beta chains below, sequenced in a study of blood T cell repertoires in COVID-19. Clones were read by immunoSEQ multiplex PCR, and TCRdb kept only the in-frame ones, dropping some. The sample comprises about 250,000 clones, approximately 88% of which are singletons, and 0.94% rests with the top ten. The sample was peripheral blood. The receptors stem from a woman between 35 and 50 years old who had recovered from COVID-19.

This rearrangement joins TRBV5-6 to TRBJ2-7; 16 bases line up with TRBD2. The CDR3 is 18 residues long. Germline trimming cut 4 bases from V and 2 bases from J; bases unmatched to any gene: 9. Germline CDR1 is SGHDT and CDR2 is YYEEEE. CDR3 amino acids: CASSPEPGTSGRAYEQYF. CDR3 sequence (DNA): TGTGCCAGCAGCCCAGAGCCCGGGACTAGCGGGAGGGCCTACGAGCAGTACTTC.

The chain has TRBV18 and TRBJ2-3, with TRBD1 as a possible D gene (5 bases). The CDR3 is made up of 17 amino acids. The V gene's germline CDR1 is KGHSH and CDR2 LQKENI. Trimming stripped 0 bases from V and 0 bases from J, with 13 bases between. CDR3 protein: CASSPPQGRTSTDTQYF. For the CDR3, the DNA is TGTGCCAGCTCACCACCGCAGGGAAGAACTAGCACAGATACGCAGTATTTT.

The chain uses TRBV6-1 and TRBJ2-7; 11 bases map to TRBD1. The CDR3 has 15 residues. CDR1 MNHNS and CDR2 SASEGT come from the germline V gene. The ends lost 0 bases at V and 3 bases at J; junction bases unmatched: 1. The CDR3 is CASSEAGTGGYEQYF. As DNA, the CDR3 is TGTGCCAGCAGTGAAGCCGGGACAGGGGGCTACGAGCAGTACTTC.

The chain is built from TRBV28 and TRBJ1-2; D perhaps matches TRBD1 (5 bases). The ends were cut back, 5 bases at V and 3 bases at J, with 10 bases in the middle. Germline assignment: CDR1 MDHEN and CDR2 SYDVKM. This CDR3 comprises 13 residues. CDR3 sequence reads: CASSPPGYYGYTF. The CDR3 coding sequence is TGTGCCAGCAGTCCTCCAGGGTACTATGGCTACACCTTC.

Here the CDR3 DNA reads TGTGCCAGCAGTTCCCCCGGGACTAAGCAGTTCTTC. Translating gives CASSSPGTKQFF. The rearrangement links TRBV6-5 to TRBJ2-1; 7 nucleotides match TRBD2. With 4 bases clipped from V and 11 bases from J, the junction kept 5 bases outside the gene matches. The CDR3 runs 12 residues. The germline gives CDR1 MNHEY, CDR2 SVGAGI.

Only a few counts were recorded for this clone. This chain uses TRBV6-5 with TRBJ2-2, with 12 bases lining up with TRBD1. The length of the CDR3 is 15 residues. Germline values: CDR1 MNHEY, CDR2 SVGAGI. J was trimmed by 7 bases and V by 7 bases; bases with no gene match: 7. In DNA form, the CDR3 reads TGTGCCAGCACGATGGGACAGGGGGCGGTCGGGGAGCTGTTTTTT. Encoded protein: CASTMGQGAVGELFF.

This chain's CDR3 is CASRGQGQTEAFF. The CDR3 DNA follows: TGTGCCAGCAGAGGACAGGGACAGACTGAAGCTTTCTTT. The V gene is TRBV6-4, the J gene TRBJ1-1; 8 positions agree with TRBD1. CDR3 length equals 13 residues. Trimming took 6 bases from V and 5 from J; bases not matched to a gene: 5. CDR1 is MRHNA and CDR2 is SNTAGT in the germline V gene.

The chain combines TRBV9 with TRBJ1-2; no firm D call. CDR3 size: 16 residues. With 0 bases removed from V and 4 bases from J, the gap between germline ends came to 16 bases. The germline CDR1 and CDR2 sequences are SGDLS and YYNGEE. The CDR3 DNA reads TGTGCCAGCAGCGTAGCACCAGGAGGCACGGGCTATGGCTACACCTTC. Its protein product is CASSVAPGGTGYGYTF.

The J gene is TRBJ2-2, the V gene TRBV11-1, with TRBD1 identical over 7 bases. CDR1 and CDR2 from the germline V gene are SGHAT and FQDESV (reference sequence). The CDR3 extends over 16 amino acids. Unmatched junction bases numbered 8, after V lost 5 bases and J lost 2 bases. The CDR3 nucleotides are TGTGCCAGCAGCACGGGACAGACCATCAACACCGGGGAGCTGTTTTTT. It is translated as CASSTGQTINTGELFF.

V usage is TRBV2 and J usage is TRBJ2-1, with 8 positions matching TRBD2. The CDR3 is 14 residues long. With 7 bases clipped from V and 8 bases from J, the junction kept 10 bases outside the gene matches. The germline V gene encodes CDR1 SNHLY and CDR2 FYNNEI. The CDR3 region has the DNA TGTGCCAGCAAGGCGACTAGCGTCGCAGATGAGCAGTTCTTC. Its protein product is CASKATSVADEQFF.